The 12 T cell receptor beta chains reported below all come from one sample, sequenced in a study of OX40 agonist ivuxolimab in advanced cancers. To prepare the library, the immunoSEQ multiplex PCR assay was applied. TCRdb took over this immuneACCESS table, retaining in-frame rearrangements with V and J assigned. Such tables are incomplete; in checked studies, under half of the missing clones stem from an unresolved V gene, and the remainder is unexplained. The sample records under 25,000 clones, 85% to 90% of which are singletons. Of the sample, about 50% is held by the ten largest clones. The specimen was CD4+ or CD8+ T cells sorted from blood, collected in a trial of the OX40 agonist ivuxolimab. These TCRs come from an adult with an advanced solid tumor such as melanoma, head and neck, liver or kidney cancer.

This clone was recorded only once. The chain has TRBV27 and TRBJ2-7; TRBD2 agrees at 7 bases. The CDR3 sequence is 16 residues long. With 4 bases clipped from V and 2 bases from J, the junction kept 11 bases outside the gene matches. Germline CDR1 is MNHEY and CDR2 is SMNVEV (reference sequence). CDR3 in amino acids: CASSSPGGGAPYEQYF. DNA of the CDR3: TGTGCCAGCAGTTCCCCGGGAGGCGGAGCCCCCTACGAGCAGTACTTC.

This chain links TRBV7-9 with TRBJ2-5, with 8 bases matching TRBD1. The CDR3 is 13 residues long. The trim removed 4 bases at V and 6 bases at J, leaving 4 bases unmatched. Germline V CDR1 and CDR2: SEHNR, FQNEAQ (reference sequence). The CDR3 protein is CASSSDRGKTQYF. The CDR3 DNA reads TGTGCCAGCAGCTCAGACAGGGGAAAGACCCAGTACTTC.

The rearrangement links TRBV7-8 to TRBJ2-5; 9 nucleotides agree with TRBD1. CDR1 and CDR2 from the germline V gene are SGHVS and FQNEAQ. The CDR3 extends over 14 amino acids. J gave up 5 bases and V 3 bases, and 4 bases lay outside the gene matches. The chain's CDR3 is CASSLTGGGETQYF. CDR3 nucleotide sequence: TGTGCCAGCAGCTTGACAGGGGGAGGGGAGACCCAGTACTTC.

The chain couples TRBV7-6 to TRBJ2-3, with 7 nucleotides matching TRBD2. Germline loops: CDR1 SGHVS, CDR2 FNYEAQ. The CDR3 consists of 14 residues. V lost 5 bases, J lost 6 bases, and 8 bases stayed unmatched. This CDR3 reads CASSPGGGGDTQYF. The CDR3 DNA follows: TGTGCCAGCAGCCCGGGAGGCGGCGGGGATACGCAGTATTTT.

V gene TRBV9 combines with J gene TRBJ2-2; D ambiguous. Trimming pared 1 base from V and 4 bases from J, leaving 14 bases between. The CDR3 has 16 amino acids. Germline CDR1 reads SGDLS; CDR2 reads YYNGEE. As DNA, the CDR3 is TGTGCCAGCAGCGTATCATCGGGTTGGGGCACCGGGGAGCTGTTTTTT. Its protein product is CASSVSSGWGTGELFF.

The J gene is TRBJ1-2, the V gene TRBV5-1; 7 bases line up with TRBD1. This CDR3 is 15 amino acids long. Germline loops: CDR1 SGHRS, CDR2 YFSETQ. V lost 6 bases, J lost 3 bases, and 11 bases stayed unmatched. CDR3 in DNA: TGCGCCAGCACCCTCCAAGGGGGCTTGGACTATGGCTACACCTTC. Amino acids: CASTLQGGLDYGYTF.

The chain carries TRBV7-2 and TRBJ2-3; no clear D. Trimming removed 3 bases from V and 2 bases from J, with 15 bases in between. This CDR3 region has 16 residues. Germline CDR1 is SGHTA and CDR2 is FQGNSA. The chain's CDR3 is CASSFPVDHFTDTQYF. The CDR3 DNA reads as TGTGCCAGCAGCTTCCCTGTGGACCACTTCACAGATACGCAGTATTTT.

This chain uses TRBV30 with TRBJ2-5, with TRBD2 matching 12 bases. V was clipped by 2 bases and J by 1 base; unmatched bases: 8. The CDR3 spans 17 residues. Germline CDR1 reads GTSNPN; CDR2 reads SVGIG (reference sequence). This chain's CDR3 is CAWSTLAGGRVQETQYF. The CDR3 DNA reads TGTGCCTGGAGTACACTAGCGGGAGGAAGGGTCCAAGAGACCCAGTACTTC.

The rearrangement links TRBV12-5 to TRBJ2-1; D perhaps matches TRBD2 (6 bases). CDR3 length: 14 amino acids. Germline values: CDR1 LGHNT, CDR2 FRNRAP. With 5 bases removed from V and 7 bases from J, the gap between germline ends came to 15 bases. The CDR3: CASGVFARGNEQFF. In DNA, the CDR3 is TGTGCTAGTGGTGTATTCGCCCGGGGGAATGAGCAGTTCTTC. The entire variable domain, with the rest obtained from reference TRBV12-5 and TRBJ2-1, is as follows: DARVTQTPRHKVTEMGQEVTMRCQPILGHNTVFWYRQTMMQGLELLAYFRNRAPLDDSGMPKDRFSAEMPDATLATLKIQPSEPRDSAVYFCASGVFARGNEQFFGPGTRLTVL.

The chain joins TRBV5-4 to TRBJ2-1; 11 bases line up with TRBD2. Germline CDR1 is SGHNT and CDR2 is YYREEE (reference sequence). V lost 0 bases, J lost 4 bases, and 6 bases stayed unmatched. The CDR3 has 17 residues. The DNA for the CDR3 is TGTGCCAGCAGCTTGGAAATAGCGGGAGGGCCGTACAATGAGCAGTTCTTC. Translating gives CASSLEIAGGPYNEQFF. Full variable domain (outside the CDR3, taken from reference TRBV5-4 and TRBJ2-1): ETGVTQSPTHLIKTRGQQVTLRCSSQSGHNTVSWYQQALGQGPQFIFQYYREEENGRGNFPPRFSGLQFPNYSSELNVNALELDDSALYLCASSLEIAGGPYNEQFFGPGTRLTVL.

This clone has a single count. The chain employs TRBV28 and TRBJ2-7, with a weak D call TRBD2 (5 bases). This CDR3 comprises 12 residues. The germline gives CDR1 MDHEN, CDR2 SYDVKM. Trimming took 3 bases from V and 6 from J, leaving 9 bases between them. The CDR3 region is CASSFGNGEQYF. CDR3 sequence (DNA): TGTGCCAGCAGTTTCGGGAACGGCGAGCAGTACTTC. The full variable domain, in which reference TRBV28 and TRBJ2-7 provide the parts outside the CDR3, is DVKVTQSSRYLVKRTGEKVFLECVQDMDHENMFWYRQDPGLGLRLIYFSYDVKMKEKGDIPEGYSVSREKKERFSLILESASTNQTSMYLCASSFGNGEQYFGPGTRLTVT.

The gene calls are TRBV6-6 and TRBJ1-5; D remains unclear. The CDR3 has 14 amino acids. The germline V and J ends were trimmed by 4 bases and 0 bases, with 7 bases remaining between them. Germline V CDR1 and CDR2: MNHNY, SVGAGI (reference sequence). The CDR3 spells CASSLDPSNQPQHF. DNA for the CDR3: TGTGCCAGCAGTTTAGACCCTAGCAATCAGCCCCAGCATTTT.